Each of the 20 T cell receptor beta chains below was sequenced from the same sample in a study of tumor and adjacent non-tumor tissue in lung cancer. No cell sorting was done before RNA was extracted from the tissue. TCRbeta libraries were built with three rounds of nested PCR, modified from ARM-PCR. TCRdb called the multiplex PCR reads again in MiXCR, with one record for every CDR3 protein. The data contain about 140,000 distinct CDR3 sequences, about 71% of them singletons. Sequenced sample: lung tumor tissue. The origin of the receptors is a man between 60 and 70 years old with small cell lung cancer.

Note on this clonotype: This could be a read error, since a much larger clone is one nucleotide away. The chain employs TRBV10-2 and TRBJ2-1; 13 bases fit TRBD2. Germline lookup yields CDR1 WSHSY and CDR2 SAAADI. CDR3 size: 15 residues. The V gene end was trimmed by 3 bases and the J gene end by 7 bases; junction bases not matched to a gene: 3. The CDR3 DNA reads as TGCGCCAGCAGTGACCTGACTAGCGGGAGGAATGAGCAGTTCTTC. Translating gives CASSDLTSGRNEQFF.

A remark on this clonotype: One end of the junction fails to match germline, which may point to a read error. The chain employs TRBV20-1 and TRBJ2-5, with 9 bases identical to TRBD2. The CDR3 has 14 amino acids. The germline gives CDR1 DFQATT, CDR2 SNEGSKA (reference sequence). CDR3 DNA sequence: TGCTGTGCTCCGGCGGGGACTAGCCGAGAGACCCAGTACTTC. Translated: CCAPAGTSRETQYF.

Comment on this clonotype: This clone may be a read error of a much larger clone one base away. The CDR3 does not end in the conserved phenylalanine or tryptophan, so this is likely a read error. The chain employs TRBV6-5 and TRBJ2-1; 8 bases are shared with TRBD2. Germline V gene sequence: CDR1 MNHEY, CDR2 SVGAGI. V gave up 6 bases and J gave up 2 bases; unmatched junction bases: 3. The CDR3 loop spans 14 amino acids. This CDR3 reads CASSRGGAYNEQFS. CDR3 in DNA: TGTGCCAGCAGCCGGGGGGGGGCCTACAATGAGCAGTTCTCC.

Here the CDR3 DNA reads TGTTCCAGCGGCTCTGGGGGACCCTCCTACGAGCAGTACGTC. Encoded protein: CSSGSGGPSYEQYV. The rearrangement uses TRBV11-1 and TRBJ2-7; D might be TRBD1 or TRBD2, each matching 5 bases. The CDR3 has 14 residues. The germline V gene has CDR1 SGHAT and CDR2 FQDESV (reference sequence).

Of note for this clonotype: Likely a read error: the CDR3 ends without its conserved phenylalanine or tryptophan. The V call is TRBV20-1, the J call TRBJ1-4; perhaps TRBD1 as D (5 bases). This CDR3 has 14 amino acids. The germline CDR1 and CDR2 sequences are DFQATT and SNEGSKA (reference sequence). Trimming pared 6 bases from V and 8 bases from J, leaving 19 bases between. The CDR3 protein is CSAREGVGGEKLFY. As DNA, the CDR3 is TGCAGTGCCAGGGAAGGGGTGGGTGGGGAAAAACTGTTTTAT.

This chain connects TRBV12-3 or TRBV12-4 to TRBJ2-5, with a tentative D call TRBD2 (5 bases). The V end lost 2 bases, the J end lost 3 bases, and 13 bases lay between the germline ends. The CDR3 length is 15 residues. The CDR3 DNA reads TGTGCCAGCAGTTTATTAACAGCCGGGGAAGAGACCCAGTACTTC. Its protein is CASSLLTAGEETQYF.

This clonotype appeared many times. V and J are TRBV6-1 and TRBJ2-5, with D possibly matching TRBD2 (5 bases). Trimming removed 3 bases from V and 5 bases from J, with 10 bases in between. This CDR3 comprises 13 residues. Germline CDR1 and CDR2: MNHNS and SASEGT. Here the CDR3 reads CASSDSGEETQYF. The CDR3 coding sequence is TGTGCCAGCAGTGACAGTGGGGAGGAGACCCAGTACTTC.

Concerning this clonotype: A read error may be the cause here, since a much bigger clone is one base away. This rearrangement joins TRBV20-1 to TRBJ2-3; 7 bases align to TRBD2. Germline V gene lookup returns CDR1 DFQATT and CDR2 SNEGSKA (reference sequence). There are 13 residues in the CDR3. CDR3 bases: TGCAGTGCTAACCCGGGAGGCCCAGATACGCAGAATTTT. Amino acids: CSANPGGPDTQNF.

As to this clonotype: This may be a read error, as it is one base from a much larger clone. The chain is built from TRBV28 and TRBJ1-2; 11 nucleotides align to TRBD1. The length of the CDR3 is 15 residues. V was pared by 3 bases and J by 10 bases, with 10 bases of the junction left unmatched. Germline CDR1 and CDR2: MDHEN and SYDVKM. For the CDR3, the DNA is TGTGCCAGCAGTTTTTACGGACAGGGGGCGAAAGCCTACACCTTC. Protein sequence: CASSFYGQGAKAYTF.

A few counts support this clonotype. This sequence joins TRBV5-4 and TRBJ1-2; tentative D call: TRBD1 (5 bases). In germline, CDR1 is SGHNT, CDR2 YYREEE (reference sequence). The CDR3 extends over 14 amino acids. V lost 0 bases to trimming and J lost 7 bases, with 13 bases between them. The CDR3 loop is CASSLGVQGLGYTF. The CDR3 DNA sequence: TGTGCCAGCAGCTTGGGGGTCCAGGGCCTTGGCTACACCTTC.

A note on this clonotype: The conserved phenylalanine or tryptophan normally closing the CDR3 is absent here, so this likely arose from a read error. The CDR3: CVSSSQTKDTQYC. CDR3 sequence (DNA): TGTGTCAGCAGTTCCCAGACTAAAGATACGCAGTATTGT. The chain recombines TRBV6-6 with TRBJ2-3, with D perhaps matching TRBD2 (5 bases). Per germline, CDR1 MNHNY and CDR2 SVGAGI (reference sequence). CDR3 length: 13 residues.

About this clonotype: It is likely a read error, because the conserved phenylalanine at the end of the CDR3 is missing. The DNA is omitted, as the CDR3 cannot be located on it reliably, and the CDR3 follows TCRdb's listing. The chain is built from TRBV12-3 or TRBV12-4 and TRBJ2-1; TRBD1 reflects the table's D call only, with no check against the DNA. The CDR3 length is 18 residues, termini included. CDR3: CASSILSLGTGAYNERFL.

This clonotype was picked up many times. The chain recombines TRBV11-1 with TRBJ2-1, with TRBD2 matching over 10 bases. Looked up from germline, CDR1 is SGHAT and CDR2 is FQDESV (reference sequence). Trimming cost V 5 bases and J 0 bases; bases outside gene matches: 13. This CDR3 contains 19 residues. The CDR3 spells CASSVSGLAEGSSYNEQFF. Written as DNA, the CDR3 is TGTGCCAGCAGCGTTAGCGGACTAGCGGAGGGGAGCTCCTACAATGAGCAGTTCTTC.

This clonotype was recorded a few times. A read error may account for a junction end that differs from germline. This rearrangement joins TRBV6-6 to TRBJ2-7, with a tentative D call TRBD1 (6 bases). Germline V gene data show CDR1 as MNHNY and CDR2 as SVGAGI (reference sequence). This CDR3 contains 12 residues. CDR3 DNA sequence: TGTGCCAGCAGTCACAGGGAGTACGAGCAGTACTTT. Translating it yields CASSHREYEQYF.

In the case of this clonotype: This may be a read error: a much more frequent sequence differs by one nucleotide. The chain employs TRBV6-5 and TRBJ2-1, with 11 bases aligning to TRBD2. The trim removed 5 bases at V and 12 bases at J, leaving 12 bases unmatched. The CDR3 loop spans 15 amino acids. The V gene's germline CDR1 is MNHEY and CDR2 SVGAGI. The CDR3 reads CASSAPGLAVVGQFF. CDR3 nucleotides: TGTGCCAGCAGTGCACCGGGACTAGCGGTAGTTGGGCAGTTCTTC.

Worth noting for this clonotype: One junction end disagrees with the germline gene, perhaps due to a read error. This chain joins TRBV6-5 and TRBJ1-5; D not resolved. This CDR3 region has 15 residues. CDR1 and CDR2 from the germline V gene are MNHEY and SVGAGI. The DNA for the CDR3 is TGTGCCAGCAGTTCCGGGGTCCAAGGCAATCAGTCCCAGCATTTT. Its translation is CASSSGVQGNQSQHF.

This clonotype occurred once. The CDR3: CASNSGIAGGPGGQFF. The CDR3 coding sequence is TGTGCCAGCAACTCAGGCATAGCGGGAGGACCCGGGGGGCAGTTCTTC. The chain has TRBV11-2 and TRBJ2-1, with TRBD2 identical over 10 bases. CDR3 size: 16 residues. In germline, CDR1 is SGHAT, CDR2 FQNNGV. With 7 bases clipped from V and 12 bases from J, the junction kept 18 bases outside the gene matches.

Of note for this clonotype: Without the conserved terminal phenylalanine or tryptophan, this CDR3 likely stems from a read error. This chain uses TRBV11-2 with TRBJ2-5; D is uncertain. The CDR3 has 12 amino acids. Germline V gene data show CDR1 as SGHAT and CDR2 as FQNNGV. Here the CDR3 DNA reads TGTGTCAGCAGCTTAATGGTTGGGACCCAGTACTAC. Encoded protein: CVSSLMVGTQYY.

This clonotype was seen only a few times. This sequence may be a read error, since a much larger clone differs from it by one base. J is TRBJ2-1 and V is TRBV11-2; TRBD1 matches 10 bases. This CDR3 spans 17 amino acids. The V gene's germline CDR1 is SGHAT and CDR2 FQNNGV. In DNA form, the CDR3 reads TGTGTCAGCAGCCCCCTTTCTTCGGGACAGGGGCGGGGTGAGCAGTTCTTC. Encoded protein: CVSSPLSSGQGRGEQFF.

As regards this clonotype: A much more abundant neighbour one base away suggests this may be a read error. The chain carries TRBV20-1 and TRBJ2-2, with 7 bases matching TRBD1. The CDR3 covers 15 residues. Per the germline V gene, CDR1 is DFQATT and CDR2 is SNEGSKA (reference sequence). V was pared by 7 bases and J by 0 bases, with 8 bases of the junction left unmatched. CDR3 coding DNA: TGCAGTGTTAGGAGGCAGGGGGCGAACACCGGGGAGCTGTTTTTT. Protein sequence: CSVRRQGANTGELFF.